The 29 T cell receptor beta chains below come from one sample, sequenced in a study of blood T cell repertoires in COVID-19 (dated by TCRdb to 2020 to 2021). Library prep was done by the immunoSEQ multiplex PCR assay. In TCRdb, the immuneACCESS table is reduced to in-frame sequences with V and J assigned. These tables do not hold every clone; where another copy was compared, an unresolved V gene accounts for under half, and the others remain unexplained. A total of fewer than 200,000 clones appear in this sample, about 87% of them only once. 0.88% of the sample lies in the top ten. Input material: peripheral blood. The receptors here all came from a woman between 18 and 30 years old who had recovered from COVID-19.

The chain employs TRBV7-3 and TRBJ2-3, with D possibly matching TRBD2 (5 bases). The CDR3 has 14 residues. V lost 5 bases to trimming and J lost 2 bases, with 11 bases between them. CDR1 SGHTA and CDR2 FQGTGA come from the germline V gene. CDR3 bases: TGTGCCAGCAGCCCTGGACTGCTCACAGATACGCAGTATTTT. Protein: CASSPGLLTDTQYF.

The gene calls are TRBV14 and TRBJ2-1; tentatively, D is TRBD1 (6 bases). The V end was cut by 0 bases, the J end by 6 bases, with 15 bases between. The germline gives CDR1 SGHDN, CDR2 FVKESK. CDR3 length equals 16 residues. The CDR3 reads CASSQDHWPGANEQFF. Written as DNA, the CDR3 is TGTGCCAGCAGCCAAGATCACTGGCCAGGGGCCAATGAGCAGTTCTTC.

This chain connects TRBV30 to TRBJ1-4; D is ambiguous. This CDR3 is 11 amino acids long. Trimming removed 1 base at V and 9 bases at J, with 6 bases between. CDR1 GTSNPN and CDR2 SVGIG come from the germline V gene (reference sequence). The CDR3 here is CAWSGAKKLFF. The CDR3 coding sequence is TGTGCCTGGAGTGGAGCAAAAAAACTGTTTTTT. The full variable domain, its missing parts supplied by reference TRBV30 and TRBJ1-4, is SQTIHQWPATLVQPVGSPLSLECTVEGTSNPNLYWYRQAAGRGLQLLFYSVGIGQISSEVPQNLSASRPQDRQFILSSKKLLLSDSGFYLCAWSGAKKLFFGSGTQLSVL.

The genes are TRBV25-1 and TRBJ1-5, with D uncertain. The CDR3 spans 14 residues. V was clipped by 3 bases and J by 1 base, with 7 bases between them. Germline V gene lookup returns CDR1 MGHDK and CDR2 SYGVNS. The CDR3 here is CASSEQRSNQPQHF. CDR3 nucleotide sequence: TGTGCCAGCAGTGAGCAGAGGAGCAATCAGCCCCAGCATTTT.

The chain links TRBV14 to TRBJ1-3, with D tentatively TRBD1 (6 bases). Per germline, CDR1 SGHDN and CDR2 FVKESK. With 4 bases removed from V and 0 bases from J, the gap between germline ends came to 13 bases. This CDR3 has 16 amino acids. In nucleotides, the CDR3 is TGTGCCAGCAGCCCCCTCGGGACAAGCTCTGGAAACACCATATATTTT. This translates into CASSPLGTSSGNTIYF.

CDR3: CASSFSGGQKEQYF. The CDR3, as DNA: TGTGCCAGCAGCTTCAGCGGGGGCCAGAAGGAGCAGTACTTC. This chain joins TRBV7-2 and TRBJ2-7, with 8 bases matching TRBD2. This CDR3 is built from 14 residues. Germline loops: CDR1 SGHTA, CDR2 FQGNSA. V dropped 3 bases and J dropped 7; count of bases not matched to a gene: 8.

The chain joins TRBV2 to TRBJ1-5; 9 nucleotides agree with TRBD1. This CDR3 spans 15 amino acids. Germline V lookup: CDR1 SNHLY, CDR2 FYNNEI. Unmatched junction bases numbered 9, after V lost 6 bases and J lost 6 bases. CDR3 nucleotides: TGTGCCAGCAGGTCGGAGGGACAGGGAAGTCAGCCCCAGCATTTT. Translation gives CASRSEGQGSQPQHF. The full variable domain, its missing parts supplied by reference TRBV2 and TRBJ1-5, is EPEVTQTPSHQVTQMGQEVILRCVPISNHLYFYWYRQILGQKVEFLVSFYNNEISEKSEIFDDQFSVERPDGSNFTLKIRSTKLEDSAMYFCASRSEGQGSQPQHFGDGTRLSIL.

The chain joins TRBV2 to TRBJ1-2, with 8 bases aligning to TRBD1. There are 15 residues in the CDR3. V was clipped by 2 bases and J by 7 bases; unmatched bases: 9. Per germline, CDR1 SNHLY and CDR2 FYNNEI. The CDR3: CASSERSRQGFGYTF. The CDR3 nucleotides are TGTGCCAGCAGTGAAAGGTCGAGACAGGGGTTTGGCTACACCTTC.

The genes are TRBV25-1 and TRBJ2-3; 7 positions agree with TRBD2. The CDR3 spans 16 residues. V dropped 4 bases and J dropped 2; count of bases not matched to a gene: 9. Germline V gene data show CDR1 as MGHDK and CDR2 as SYGVNS. CDR3 nucleotide sequence: TGTGCCAGCAGTGGGAGGGGAGGGCTTATCACAGATACGCAGTATTTT. Amino acids: CASSGRGGLITDTQYF.

This clone has just one count. The CDR3 is CASSLVGDYAQNIQYF. The DNA for the CDR3 is TGTGCCAGCAGCTTAGTAGGTGACTACGCTCAAAACATTCAGTACTTC. The V gene is TRBV7-9, the J gene TRBJ2-4; D may be TRBD2 (5 bases). Germline CDR1 reads SEHNR; CDR2 reads FQNEAQ (reference sequence). This CDR3 contains 16 residues. Trimming left V 1 base short and J 5 bases short, with 15 bases between. The variable domain in full, completed from reference TRBV7-9 and TRBJ2-4, reads DTGVSQNPRHKITKRGQNVTFRCDPISEHNRLYWYRQTLGQGPEFLTYFQNEAQLEKSRLLSDRFSAERPKGSFSTLEIQRTEQGDSAMYLCASSLVGDYAQNIQYFGAGTRLSVL.

J is TRBJ2-7 and V is TRBV15; TRBD1 agrees at 10 bases. V gave up 0 bases and J gave up 7 bases; unmatched junction bases: 12. CDR3 size: 17 residues. The germline V gene has CDR1 LNHNV and CDR2 YYDKDF (reference sequence). Here the CDR3 reads CATSRDFRDRGLGEQYF. CDR3 nucleotide sequence: TGTGCCACCAGCAGAGATTTCCGAGACAGGGGGCTGGGTGAGCAGTACTTC.

This clone was recorded a few times. The V and J genes are TRBV5-4 and TRBJ2-7, with D possibly matching TRBD1 (5 bases). The germline CDR1 and CDR2 sequences are SGHNT and YYREEE (reference sequence). V was clipped by 1 base and J by 2 bases, with 10 bases between them. The CDR3 extends over 14 amino acids. The CDR3 nucleotides are TGTGCCAGCAGCTTGACACAGGATCCCTACGAGCAGTACTTC. It codes for CASSLTQDPYEQYF.

The chain has TRBV4-3 and TRBJ1-1; D ambiguous. The V end lost 0 bases, the J end lost 3 bases, and 11 bases lay between the germline ends. Germline V gene lookup returns CDR1 LGHNA and CDR2 YSLEER. The CDR3 spans 15 residues. CDR3 coding DNA: TGCGCCAGCAGCCAAGAATTCGTGCGCGACACTGAAGCTTTCTTT. The encoded protein is CASSQEFVRDTEAFF.

This chain connects TRBV7-3 to TRBJ2-3; 10 bases align to TRBD1. V lost 3 bases, J lost 3 bases, and 3 bases stayed unmatched. The CDR3 consists of 15 residues. CDR1 is SGHTA, CDR2 FQGTGA, per germline. CDR3 sequence reads: CASSFGTGETDTQYF. The CDR3 DNA reads as TGTGCCAGCAGCTTCGGGACAGGGGAGACAGATACGCAGTATTTT.

The chain couples TRBV5-4 to TRBJ1-2; D unclear. The CDR3 length is 11 residues. Germline-derived CDR1 and CDR2 are SGHNT and YYREEE (reference sequence). The germline V and J ends were trimmed by 0 bases and 7 bases, with 4 bases remaining between them. The CDR3 spells CASSLAGGYTF. CDR3 coding DNA: TGTGCCAGCAGCTTGGCGGGTGGCTACACCTTC.

A word on this clone: This specimen includes other DNA sequences encoding the same CDR3. This sequence joins TRBV4-1 and TRBJ1-1; D ambiguous. Germline CDR1 and CDR2: MGHRA and YSYEKL. Trimming pared 1 base from V and 1 base from J, leaving 10 bases between. The CDR3 totals 15 residues. The DNA for the CDR3 is TGCGCCAGCAGCCAAGGTGACACCAAGAACACTGAAGCTTTCTTT. It specifies CASSQGDTKNTEAFF.

CDR3 loop: CASSQMGQPNSPLHF. The CDR3 nucleotides are TGCGCCAGCAGCCAAATGGGACAGCCGAACTCACCCCTCCACTTT. V gene TRBV4-3 combines with J gene TRBJ1-6, with 7 nucleotides matching TRBD1. Germline loops: CDR1 LGHNA, CDR2 YSLEER. The J segment lost 10 bases and the V segment lost 2 bases, leaving 8 bases of the junction unmatched. This CDR3 has 15 amino acids.

V and J are TRBV4-1 and TRBJ2-1; 7 positions agree with TRBD2. V dropped 0 bases and J dropped 4; count of bases not matched to a gene: 6. Germline V lookup: CDR1 MGHRA, CDR2 YSYEKL. CDR3 size: 16 residues. The CDR3 sequence is CASSQDSSSGYNEQFF. The CDR3 DNA sequence: TGCGCCAGCAGCCAAGATAGTTCTAGCGGTTACAATGAGCAGTTCTTC.

The CDR3 reads CASSLGLNYGYTF. The CDR3 DNA sequence: TGTGCCAGCAGTTTAGGACTGAACTATGGCTACACCTTC. This rearrangement joins TRBV27 to TRBJ1-2, with no clear D. The CDR3 contains 13 residues. Trimming removed 2 bases from V and 2 bases from J, with 6 bases in between. Germline lookup yields CDR1 MNHEY and CDR2 SMNVEV (reference sequence).

The chain combines TRBV19 with TRBJ2-7; D is perhaps TRBD1 (6 bases). The CDR3 spans 12 residues. Germline assignment: CDR1 LNHDA and CDR2 SQIVND (reference sequence). V was shortened by 3 bases and J by 6 bases, with 9 bases between the two germline ends. The CDR3 is CASSIRGGEQYF. The CDR3 DNA reads as TGTGCCAGTAGTATCAGGGGTGGCGAGCAGTACTTC.

The gene calls are TRBV6-5 and TRBJ2-7, with 7 bases that match TRBD1. CDR1 is MNHEY and CDR2 is SVGAGI in the germline V gene. Unmatched junction bases numbered 3, after V lost 6 bases and J lost 4 bases. CDR3 length equals 12 residues. CDR3 sequence reads: CASSRQGYEQYF. The CDR3 DNA follows: TGTGCCAGCAGCCGACAGGGTTACGAGCAGTACTTC.

This clone turned up a few times. The V and J genes are TRBV4-3 and TRBJ2-5; 9 bases line up with TRBD2. The J segment lost 5 bases and the V segment lost 0 bases, leaving 13 bases of the junction unmatched. Looked up from germline, CDR1 is LGHNA and CDR2 is YSLEER. The CDR3 has 18 amino acids. The DNA of the CDR3 is TGCGCCAGCAGCCAAGATCGGTTGGCGGGAGGGCCCGGGGAGACCCAGTACTTC. Its translation is CASSQDRLAGGPGETQYF.

This rearrangement joins TRBV4-2 to TRBJ2-2; 11 nucleotides agree with TRBD2. This CDR3 contains 15 residues. With 7 bases clipped from V and 3 bases from J, the junction kept 4 bases outside the gene matches. The V gene's germline CDR1 is LGHNA and CDR2 YNFKEQ. The CDR3 DNA sequence: TGTGCCAGCATGCGGACTAGCGGGTACACCGGGGAGCTGTTTTTT. Amino acid sequence: CASMRTSGYTGELFF.

This sequence joins TRBV12-3 or TRBV12-4 and TRBJ2-1; 8 bases agree with TRBD2. This CDR3 spans 13 amino acids. The ends lost 5 bases at V and 7 bases at J; junction bases unmatched: 4. CDR3 residues: CASSGSGINEQFF. The CDR3 nucleotides are TGTGCCAGCAGTGGTAGCGGGATTAATGAGCAGTTCTTC.

The V gene is TRBV10-3, the J gene TRBJ1-2; 10 nucleotides align to TRBD1. CDR3 length: 15 amino acids. Germline assignment: CDR1 ENHRY and CDR2 SYGVKD. The V gene end was trimmed by 4 bases and the J gene end by 2 bases; junction bases not matched to a gene: 4. DNA for the CDR3: TGTGCCATCAGTGGGTGGACAGGGGGAAACTATGGCTACACCTTC. Protein: CAISGWTGGNYGYTF.

The V gene is TRBV7-8, the J gene TRBJ2-1, with 9 bases matching TRBD2. Per the germline V gene, CDR1 is SGHVS and CDR2 is FQNEAQ. The CDR3 is made up of 16 amino acids. Germline trimming cut 3 bases from V and 5 bases from J; bases unmatched to any gene: 8. CDR3 DNA: TGTGCCAGCAGCTTGGCTGGCGGGGGGGCCCACAATGAGCAGTTCTTC. This codes for CASSLAGGGAHNEQFF.

J is TRBJ2-3 and V is TRBV19, with 11 bases aligning to TRBD2. Per the germline V gene, CDR1 is LNHDA and CDR2 is SQIVND (reference sequence). V lost 7 bases, J lost 4 bases, and 10 bases stayed unmatched. The CDR3 consists of 16 residues. The CDR3 DNA reads TGTGCCAGTATCGGCGGGCTAGCGGGGGGACCAGATACGCAGTATTTT. It yields the protein CASIGGLAGGPDTQYF. The complete variable domain, with remaining parts taken from reference TRBV19 and TRBJ2-3, reads DGGITQSPKYLFRKEGQNVTLSCEQNLNHDAMYWYRQDPGQGLRLIYYSQIVNDFQKGDIAEGYSVSREKKESFPLTVTSAQKNPTAFYLCASIGGLAGGPDTQYFGPGTRLTVL.

The chain recombines TRBV5-1 with TRBJ2-5; a weak D match, TRBD1 (6 bases). The CDR3 spans 14 residues. The V and J ends lost 4 bases and 5 bases respectively, with 15 bases between them. In germline, CDR1 is SGHRS, CDR2 YFSETQ. CDR3 DNA sequence: TGCGCCAGCAGCCGATGGGGGCCTGGGGAGACCCAGTACTTC. This translates into CASSRWGPGETQYF.

This chain uses TRBV7-9 with TRBJ1-1; tentatively, D is TRBD1 (5 bases). The CDR3 consists of 16 residues. The germline CDR1 and CDR2 sequences are SEHNR and FQNEAQ (reference sequence). V lost 0 bases, J lost 0 bases, and 11 bases lay in between. The CDR3 region is CASSLAPAGMNTEAFF. In DNA form, the CDR3 reads TGTGCCAGCAGCTTAGCCCCGGCAGGGATGAACACTGAAGCTTTCTTT.